The 17 T cell receptor beta chains presented below share a single source sample, sequenced in a study of cytomegalovirus exposure and HLA in healthy donors. A multiplex PCR was run with 60 Vbeta primers and 13 Jbeta primers. Repertoires were generated with immunoSEQ multiplex PCR, while TCRdb's copy carries only in-frame clones and drops some. The top ten clones hold around 2% of a sample with around 150,000 clones, roughly 80% of them seen once. Material: PBMCs. The receptors originated from a man aged 30 to 45 in good health and CMV-seronegative.

The chain joins TRBV7-9 to TRBJ2-3, with 7 positions matching TRBD2. The CDR3 sequence is 14 residues long. The germline V gene encodes CDR1 SEHNR and CDR2 FQNEAQ (reference sequence). Germline trimming cut 9 bases from V and 0 bases from J; bases unmatched to any gene: 6. The CDR3 sequence is CASYLSGSTDTQYF. Written as DNA, the CDR3 is TGTGCCAGTTACCTTAGCGGGAGCACAGATACGCAGTATTTT.

This sequence joins TRBV10-3 and TRBJ2-5; 8 bases map to TRBD1. V lost 3 bases, J lost 2 bases, and 5 bases stayed unmatched. From germline, CDR1 is ENHRY and CDR2 SYGVKD. The CDR3 length is 15 residues. CDR3 loop: CAISEGQGSQETQYF. CDR3 in DNA: TGTGCCATCAGTGAAGGACAGGGATCACAAGAGACCCAGTACTTC.

V usage is TRBV28 and J usage is TRBJ2-7; TRBD1 matches at 11 bases. The CDR3 is made up of 16 amino acids. The V and J ends lost 4 bases and 4 bases, in that order; junction bases with no gene match: 9. Germline V gene lookup returns CDR1 MDHEN and CDR2 SYDVKM. The DNA of the CDR3 is TGTGCCAGCAGTTCTCGGGGGACAGGGGGGATATACGAGCAGTACTTC. Its protein is CASSSRGTGGIYEQYF.

The chain links TRBV4-1 to TRBJ2-1; D not resolved. The CDR3 covers 12 residues. V lost 4 bases, J lost 10 bases, and 11 bases lay in between. CDR1 and CDR2 from the germline V gene are MGHRA and YSYEKL. The CDR3 protein is CASSRAVGEQFF. The CDR3 bases are TGCGCCAGCAGCCGCGCGGTAGGCGAGCAGTTCTTC.

This clone showed up just once. The chain is built from TRBV5-4 and TRBJ2-3, with 7 bases fitting TRBD2. After removal of 2 bases from V and 6 bases from J, the junction contained 12 bases not matched to a gene. CDR3 size: 16 residues. From germline, CDR1 is SGHNT and CDR2 YYREEE (reference sequence). This CDR3 is CASSLPSGQSVDTQYF. CDR3 nucleotides: TGTGCCAGCAGCTTACCTAGCGGTCAAAGTGTGGATACGCAGTATTTT.

The rearrangement joins TRBV29-1 to TRBJ2-1; 9 nucleotides agree with TRBD2. The CDR3 totals 15 residues. Germline V gene data show CDR1 as SQVTM and CDR2 as ANQGSEA. CDR3 bases: TGCACCGTACGGCGGGAGGGCAGCTCCTACAATGAGCAGTTCTTC. Translated: CTVRREGSSYNEQFF.

The chain is built from TRBV18 and TRBJ1-6; D may be TRBD1 (6 bases). The CDR3 consists of 16 residues. Trimming removed 6 bases from V and 7 bases from J, with 19 bases in between. In germline, CDR1 is KGHSH, CDR2 LQKENI. CDR3: CASSQRLPGVNSPLHF. CDR3 DNA: TGTGCCAGCTCTCAACGGCTCCCAGGGGTCAATTCACCCCTCCACTTT. Full variable domain (outside the CDR3, taken from reference TRBV18 and TRBJ1-6): NAGVMQNPRHLVRRRGQEARLRCSPMKGHSHVYWYRQLPEEGLKFMVYLQKENIIDESGMPKERFSAEFPKEGPSILRIQQVVRGDSAAYFCASSQRLPGVNSPLHFGNGTRLTVT.

There are a few counts of this clone. The chain links TRBV5-1 to TRBJ1-1; D uncertain. The germline CDR1 and CDR2 sequences are SGHRS and YFSETQ. CDR3 size: 14 residues. Trimming left V 0 bases short and J 2 bases short, with 8 bases between. In DNA form, the CDR3 reads TGCGCCAGCAGCTTGGGGGGAGGAAACACTGAAGCTTTCTTT. It is translated as CASSLGGGNTEAFF.

This rearrangement joins TRBV7-2 to TRBJ1-4; 7 bases are a match to TRBD1. The CDR3 contains 14 residues. V lost 5 bases to trimming and J lost 11 bases; unmatched junction nucleotides: 11. In germline, CDR1 is SGHTA, CDR2 FQGNSA. CDR3 region: CASSPGGPNPKLFF. The CDR3, as DNA: TGTGCCAGCAGCCCAGGGGGGCCCAACCCCAAACTGTTTTTT.

The J gene is TRBJ2-7, the V gene TRBV4-2; TRBD2 matches at 9 bases. J gave up 1 base and V 2 bases, and 6 bases lay outside the gene matches. The CDR3 length is 16 residues. CDR1 and CDR2 from the germline V gene are LGHNA and YNFKEQ. The CDR3 is CASSQLSGRGSYEQYF. The DNA of the CDR3 is TGTGCCAGCAGCCAACTTAGCGGGAGAGGGTCCTACGAGCAGTACTTC.

This chain joins TRBV7-9 and TRBJ2-6, with 7 bases lining up with TRBD1. V dropped 7 bases and J dropped 1; count of bases not matched to a gene: 10. CDR1 and CDR2 from the germline V gene are SEHNR and FQNEAQ (reference sequence). The CDR3 consists of 17 residues. CDR3 sequence (DNA): TGTGCCAGCAACGACAGGGCATCTGGGTCTGGGGCCAACGTCCTGACTTTC. This codes for CASNDRASGSGANVLTF.

The table lists this clone with a count of one. The chain is built from TRBV4-1 and TRBJ1-1, with D perhaps TRBD1 (6 bases). CDR3 length: 16 amino acids. Germline CDR1 reads MGHRA; CDR2 reads YSYEKL. Between the trimmed V and J ends, which lost 2 bases and 5 bases, there was a span of 18 bases. CDR3 sequence: CASSQPKTGRGTEAFF. The CDR3 nucleotides read TGCGCCAGCAGCCAACCAAAGACAGGCCGCGGAACTGAAGCTTTCTTT.

This rearrangement joins TRBV19 to TRBJ1-2; D might be TRBD1 (6 bases). Trimming stripped 4 bases from V and 5 bases from J, with 14 bases between. Germline CDR1 is LNHDA and CDR2 is SQIVND (reference sequence). The CDR3 has 14 residues. The CDR3 here is CASSRRQDPYGYTF. CDR3 bases: TGTGCCAGTAGTAGGAGACAGGATCCTTATGGCTACACCTTC.

V is TRBV5-8 and J is TRBJ1-4, with D maybe TRBD1 (6 bases). Trimming removed 5 bases from V and 6 bases from J, with 17 bases in between. This CDR3 contains 15 residues. The germline gives CDR1 SGHTS, CDR2 YDEGEE. In DNA, the CDR3 is TGTGCCAGCAGACCCAGGGGCACCAATTATGAAAAACTGTTTTTT. This encodes CASRPRGTNYEKLFF.

The chain employs TRBV10-2 and TRBJ2-1; D perhaps matches TRBD2 (5 bases). Trimming took 8 bases from V and 0 from J, leaving 23 bases between them. The CDR3 is 18 amino acids. Germline-derived CDR1 and CDR2 are WSHSY and SAAADI. CDR3 in amino acids: CASGDRGLPASSYNEQFF. The CDR3 bases are TGCGCCAGCGGAGATCGAGGACTCCCAGCAAGCTCCTACAATGAGCAGTTCTTC.

Comment on this clone: At one end the junction does not follow the germline gene, possibly because of a read error. This chain uses TRBV20-1 with TRBJ2-3, with D hard to call. The CDR3 runs 11 residues. Germline assignment: CDR1 DFQATT and CDR2 SNEGSKA (reference sequence). The DNA of the CDR3 is TGCAGTGCCACACCCACAAATACGCAGTATTTT. Translation: CSATPTNTQYF.

V is TRBV5-1 and J is TRBJ2-5, with 7 bases that match TRBD2. Germline V gene lookup returns CDR1 SGHRS and CDR2 YFSETQ. Germline trimming cut 0 bases from V and 2 bases from J; bases unmatched to any gene: 4. This CDR3 comprises 15 residues. The CDR3 sequence is CASSLGTSVQETQYF. The CDR3 nucleotides read TGCGCCAGCAGCTTGGGTACTAGCGTACAAGAGACCCAGTACTTC.